This T cell receptor (beta chain) derives from a study of control samples from healthy donors and cancer patients. About this clone itself: Other DNA sequences within the sample encode an identical CDR3.

TCRdb's table, derived via immunoSEQ multiplex PCR, lists solely in-frame clones and lacks some. The data contain about 220,000 clones, over 90% of them singletons. The ends were cut back, 0 bases at V and 4 bases at J, with 7 bases in the middle. This CDR3 comprises 14 residues. Germline V gene sequence: CDR1 SGHRS, CDR2 YFSETQ. This sequence was found in a man over 45 in good health. Specimen: blood. The chain joins TRBV5-1 to TRBJ2-2, with D uncertain. CDR3 amino acids: CASSLGGPTGELFF. The CDR3 coding sequence is TGCGCCAGCAGCTTGGGAGGACCCACCGGGGAGCTGTTTTTT.